The next 17 T cell receptor beta chains were all read from a single sample in a study of cytomegalovirus exposure and HLA in healthy donors. The PCR contained 60 Vbeta and 13 Jbeta primers. Sequencing was performed with immunoSEQ multiplex PCR; in TCRdb, only in-frame clones are kept and a portion is missing. This repertoire shows about 110,000 clones, around 74% found once; its top ten account for around 15%. Sequenced material: PBMCs. Source of these receptors: a middle-aged woman in good health and CMV-seropositive.

The chain couples TRBV29-1 to TRBJ2-7; 8 positions agree with TRBD1. V lost 4 bases and J lost 5; bases outside the gene matches: 4. Germline assignment: CDR1 SQVTM and CDR2 ANQGSEA. This CDR3 spans 12 amino acids. The CDR3: CSVARTGHEQYF. In DNA form, the CDR3 reads TGCAGCGTTGCCCGGACAGGGCACGAGCAGTACTTC.

The chain combines TRBV6-5 with TRBJ1-3, with D perhaps TRBD1 (5 bases). The CDR3 has 14 residues. V shed 0 bases and J shed 2 bases, with 5 bases lying between them. The germline V gene has CDR1 MNHEY and CDR2 SVGAGI. DNA for the CDR3: TGTGCCAGCAGTTACTCGACAGCTGGAAACACCATATATTTT. Residues: CASSYSTAGNTIYF.

The rearrangement links TRBV15 to TRBJ1-1, with D possibly matching TRBD1 (6 bases). CDR1 LNHNV and CDR2 YYDKDF come from the germline V gene (reference sequence). The CDR3 loop spans 14 amino acids. Trimming took off 4 bases at V and 0 bases at J, with 9 bases between the two ends. Here the CDR3 reads CATSIDRLNTEAFF. In nucleotides, the CDR3 is TGTGCCACCAGCATAGACAGGCTGAACACTGAAGCTTTCTTT.

This clone has a handful of counts. V is TRBV25-1 and J is TRBJ1-1; tentative D call: TRBD1 (5 bases). In germline, CDR1 is MGHDK, CDR2 SYGVNS. The V gene lost 6 bases and the J gene lost 0 bases, with 11 bases spanning the gap. The CDR3 runs to 14 residues. The CDR3 here is CASSLGRLNTEAFF. For the CDR3, the DNA is TGTGCCAGCAGCCTGGGGCGACTGAACACTGAAGCTTTCTTT. Full variable domain (remainder filled in from reference TRBV25-1 and TRBJ1-1): EADIYQTPRYLVIGTGKKITLECSQTMGHDKMYWYQQDPGMELHLIHYSYGVNSTEKGDLSSESTVSRIRTEHFPLTLESARPSHTSQYLCASSLGRLNTEAFFGQGTRLTVV.

This clone was detected only a few times. The V gene is TRBV4-1, the J gene TRBJ1-1; TRBD1 agrees at 8 bases. The V gene end was trimmed by 1 base and the J gene end by 5 bases; junction bases not matched to a gene: 6. This CDR3 is 15 amino acids long. Germline V gives CDR1 MGHRA, CDR2 YSYEKL. The CDR3 region has the DNA TGCGCCAGCAGCCAAGGCGACAGGGGAAGAACTGAAGCTTTCTTT. Protein sequence: CASSQGDRGRTEAFF.

The chain combines TRBV25-1 with TRBJ1-4; no clear D gene. Trimming took 1 base from V and 0 from J, leaving 9 bases between them. This CDR3 has 16 amino acids. The germline gives CDR1 MGHDK, CDR2 SYGVNS. CDR3 sequence: CASSEWAPATNEKLFF. The CDR3 nucleotides are TGTGCCAGCAGTGAATGGGCGCCAGCAACTAATGAAAAACTGTTTTTT.

This clone occurred many times. The chain couples TRBV6-5 to TRBJ2-5; 7 bases line up with TRBD2. Germline assignment: CDR1 MNHEY and CDR2 SVGAGI. The V and J ends lost 4 bases and 2 bases, in that order; junction bases with no gene match: 10. The CDR3 has 16 residues. CDR3 protein: CASSSLGGGGQETQYF. The CDR3 DNA follows: TGTGCCAGCAGTTCCCTTGGGGGGGGAGGGCAAGAGACCCAGTACTTC.

This CDR3 is CASSRWGLSSYEQYF. DNA for the CDR3: TGTGCCAGTAGTAGATGGGGACTGAGCTCCTACGAGCAGTACTTC. V is TRBV19 and J is TRBJ2-7, with D possibly matching TRBD2 (6 bases). V was pared by 4 bases and J by 0 bases, with 13 bases between. CDR1 and CDR2 from the germline V gene are LNHDA and SQIVND (reference sequence). The CDR3 consists of 15 residues.

The chain joins TRBV4-1 to TRBJ2-1; 12 nucleotides agree with TRBD2. Germline CDR1 is MGHRA and CDR2 is YSYEKL. The CDR3 loop spans 15 amino acids. Trimming cost V 2 bases and J 6 bases; bases outside gene matches: 2. CDR3 bases: TGCGCCAGCAGCCAAATACTAGCGGGGGGCAATGAGCAGTTCTTC. Translated: CASSQILAGGNEQFF.

CDR3 amino acids: CASSEQGVAGELFF. Written as DNA, the CDR3 is TGTGCCAGCAGTGAACAGGGGGTGGCCGGGGAGCTGTTTTTT. The chain links TRBV2 to TRBJ2-2; 7 bases are shared with TRBD1. J was trimmed by 6 bases and V by 2 bases; bases with no gene match: 3. The CDR3 runs to 14 residues. The germline V gene has CDR1 SNHLY and CDR2 FYNNEI.

This sequence joins TRBV5-1 and TRBJ1-2; 10 bases line up with TRBD1. CDR1 is SGHRS, CDR2 YFSETQ, per germline. Losses at the gene ends were 2 bases for V and 8 bases for J; bases not matched to a gene: 6. CDR3 length: 14 residues. CDR3 sequence: CASSFGGTGDGYTF. CDR3 in DNA: TGCGCCAGCAGCTTTGGGGGGACAGGGGACGGCTACACCTTC.

The rearrangement links TRBV6-6 to TRBJ1-5; D remains ambiguous. The CDR3 runs 15 residues. Germline CDR1 reads MNHNY; CDR2 reads SVGAGI (reference sequence). Trimming pared 7 bases from V and 0 bases from J, leaving 13 bases between. The DNA for the CDR3 is TGTGCCAGCACCATGACCGGGAATAGCAATCAGCCCCAGCATTTT. Translated, it gives CASTMTGNSNQPQHF.

Comments on this clone: Other DNA sequences in the same sample also yield this CDR3. This rearrangement joins TRBV5-1 to TRBJ2-7; maybe TRBD1 (6 bases). From germline, CDR1 is SGHRS and CDR2 YFSETQ. V gave up 4 bases and J gave up 1 base, with 12 bases separating them. The CDR3 totals 14 residues. CDR3 DNA: TGCGCCAGCAGCCCCCGACAGGCTTCCTACGAGCAGTACTTC. Encoded protein: CASSPRQASYEQYF.

The genes are TRBV19 and TRBJ1-2; tentative D call: TRBD1 (6 bases). Deletions cut 6 bases from V and 5 bases from J, with 10 bases between. The CDR3 is 12 residues long. Germline values: CDR1 LNHDA, CDR2 SQIVND (reference sequence). This CDR3 reads CASSWTDYGYTF. The CDR3 DNA reads TGTGCCAGTAGCTGGACAGATTATGGCTACACCTTC.

The gene calls are TRBV5-1 and TRBJ2-2; tentative D call: TRBD1 (5 bases). The V and J ends lost 4 bases and 2 bases respectively, with 9 bases between them. CDR3 length: 14 residues. Per germline, CDR1 SGHRS and CDR2 YFSETQ. The CDR3 DNA reads TGCGCCAGCAGCAGCAGGGCCAACACCGGGGAGCTGTTTTTT. It translates to CASSSRANTGELFF.

This clone was observed a single time. The V and J genes are TRBV6-5 and TRBJ1-1; possible D gene TRBD1, 5 bases. This CDR3 has 13 amino acids. Germline V gene lookup returns CDR1 MNHEY and CDR2 SVGAGI. Trimming pared 4 bases from V and 7 bases from J, leaving 13 bases between. For the CDR3, the DNA is TGTGCCAGCAGTTTCGATGGGGGGAGTGAAGCTTTCTTT. Translating gives CASSFDGGSEAFF.

In its sample, this clone was seen a few times. The rearrangement joins TRBV4-3 to TRBJ1-1; D remains unclear. Trimming left V 0 bases short and J 6 bases short, with 8 bases between. The CDR3 is 13 residues long. Germline lookup yields CDR1 LGHNA and CDR2 YSLEER. CDR3: CASSQDRRAEAFF. In DNA, the CDR3 is TGCGCCAGCAGCCAAGATAGGAGGGCTGAAGCTTTCTTT.